The clone carrying this T cell receptor (beta chain) was observed at least ten times. Its antigen remains unknown. The CDR3 sequence is 15 residues long. V dropped 4 bases and J dropped 2 bases, with 12 bases sitting between them. The germline V gene encodes CDR1 SGHTA and CDR2 FQGNSA. Template switching added a universal primer binding site, and final cDNA carried unique molecular identifiers. TCRdb used MiXCR to reprocess the 5' RACE reads, holding one entry per CDR3 protein. The profile shows about 150,000 distinct CDR3 sequences, around 3.5% of them singletons. These data belong to a study of identical twins. Whole-study results and caveats: Cord blood beta clonotypes that were abundant carried fewer insertions, and memory repertoires showed no such trend. Beta out-of-frame sequences showed weaker excess sharing between twins.

Healthy Caucasians were all of the donors. The chain uses TRBV7-2 and TRBJ1-5; possible D gene TRBD1, 6 bases. The sequence derives from a man between 18 and 35 years old in good health. The sample consisted of memory T cells sorted from blood. The CDR3 bases are TGTGCCAGCAGCTCAGGGGTTGGTGGCAATCAGCCCCAGCATTTT. Encoded protein: CASSSGVGGNQPQHF. Variable domain in full (rest from reference TRBV7-2 and TRBJ1-5): GAGVSQSPSNKVTEKGKDVELRCDPISGHTALYWYRQSLGQGLEFLIYFQGNSAPDKSGLPSDRFSAERTGGSVSTLTIQRTQQEDSAVYLCASSSGVGGNQPQHFGDGTRLSIL.